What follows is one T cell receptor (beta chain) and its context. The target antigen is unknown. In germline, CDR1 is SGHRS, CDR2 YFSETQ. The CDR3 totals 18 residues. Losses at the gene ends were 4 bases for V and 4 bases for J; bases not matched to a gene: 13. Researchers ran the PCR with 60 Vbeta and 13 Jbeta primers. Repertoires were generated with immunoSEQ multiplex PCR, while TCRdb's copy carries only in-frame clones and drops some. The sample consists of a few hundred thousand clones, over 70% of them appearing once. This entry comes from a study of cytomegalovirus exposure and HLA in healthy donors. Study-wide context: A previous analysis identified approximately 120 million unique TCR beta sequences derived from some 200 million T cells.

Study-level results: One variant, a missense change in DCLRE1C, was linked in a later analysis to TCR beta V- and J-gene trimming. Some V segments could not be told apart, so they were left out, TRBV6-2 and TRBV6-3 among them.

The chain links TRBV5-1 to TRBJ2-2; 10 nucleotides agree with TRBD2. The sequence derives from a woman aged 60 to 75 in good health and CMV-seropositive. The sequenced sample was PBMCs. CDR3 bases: TGCGCCAGCAGCCGAGACGTCAGCGGGAGGGCCGGCACCGGGGAGCTGTTTTTT. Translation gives CASSRDVSGRAGTGELFF.